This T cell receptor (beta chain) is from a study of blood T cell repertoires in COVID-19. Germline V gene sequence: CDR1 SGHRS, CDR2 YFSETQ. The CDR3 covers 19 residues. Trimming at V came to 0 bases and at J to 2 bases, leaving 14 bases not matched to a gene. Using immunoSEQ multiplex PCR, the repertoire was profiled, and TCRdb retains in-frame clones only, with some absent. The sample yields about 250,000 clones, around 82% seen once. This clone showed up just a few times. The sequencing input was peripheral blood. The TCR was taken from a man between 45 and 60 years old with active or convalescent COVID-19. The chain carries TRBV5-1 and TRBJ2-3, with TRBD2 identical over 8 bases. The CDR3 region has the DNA TGCGCCAGCAGCTTGGCGTCGGGGGGGGCCGGTAGAATCACAGATACGCAGTATTTT. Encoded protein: CASSLASGGAGRITDTQYF. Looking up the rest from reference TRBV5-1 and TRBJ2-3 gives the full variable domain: KAGVTQTPRYLIKTRGQQVTLSCSPISGHRSVSWYQQTPGQGLQFLFEYFSETQRNKGNFPGRFSGRQFSNSRSEMNVSTLELGDSALYLCASSLASGGAGRITDTQYFGPGTRLTVL.